The 22 T cell receptor beta chains below come from one sample, sequenced in a study of CD8+ T cells in alopecia areata. Treatment described: oral pan-JAK inhibitor, 5-10 mg twice daily. Extraction of RNA preceded its reverse transcription into cDNA, which served as the sequencing template. TCRdb's copy holds only in-frame clones and misses some; the assay was immunoSEQ multiplex PCR. The data show under 200,000 clones, 60% seen once. The input for sequencing was CD4+ T cells sorted from blood, taken at week 24, from a patient treated with tofacitinib. The receptors were sampled from a human donor with alopecia areata.

CDR3 sequence (DNA): TGTGCCACCAGCAGAGATCCGGGGACAGAGACCCAGTACTTC. It encodes CATSRDPGTETQYF. The chain recombines TRBV15 with TRBJ2-5; TRBD1 or TRBD2 may be the D gene (5 bases each). V lost 0 bases, J lost 4 bases, and 9 bases lay in between. The CDR3 consists of 14 residues. Germline CDR1 is LNHNV and CDR2 is YYDKDF (reference sequence).

The chain joins TRBV4-1 to TRBJ2-1; either TRBD1 or TRBD2 may fit D (5 bases each). Germline-derived CDR1 and CDR2 are MGHRA and YSYEKL. V was pared by 4 bases and J by 10 bases, with 11 bases between. This CDR3 has 12 residues. CDR3 in amino acids: CASSPSWDEQFF. CDR3 coding DNA: TGCGCCAGCAGCCCCAGTTGGGACGAGCAGTTCTTC.

The chain recombines TRBV29-1 with TRBJ2-7, with a possible D match to TRBD2 (6 bases). V dropped 6 bases and J dropped 2 bases, with 14 bases sitting between them. CDR3 size: 13 residues. CDR1 and CDR2 from the germline V gene are SQVTM and ANQGSEA. The CDR3 region has the DNA TGCAGCGTCGCGGGACGGACAACCTACGAGCAGTACTTC. Protein: CSVAGRTTYEQYF.

This chain connects TRBV4-2 to TRBJ1-1, with unresolved D. V gave up 1 base and J gave up 2 bases, with 8 bases separating them. The CDR3 is 14 residues long. Germline V gene sequence: CDR1 LGHNA, CDR2 YNFKEQ. CDR3 residues: CASSQVGSNTEAFF. The CDR3 DNA is TGTGCCAGCAGCCAAGTTGGGTCAAACACTGAAGCTTTCTTT.

The chain links TRBV6-1 to TRBJ2-2; D perhaps matches TRBD1 (6 bases). The CDR3 has 14 residues. Germline assignment: CDR1 MNHNS and CDR2 SASEGT. V lost 7 bases and J 4 bases, leaving 13 bases between the germline ends. The CDR3 is CASKVGQITGELFF. CDR3 nucleotides: TGTGCCAGCAAAGTCGGACAGATCACCGGGGAGCTGTTTTTT.

The rearrangement links TRBV29-1 to TRBJ1-1; D remains ambiguous. CDR3 length: 13 amino acids. From germline, CDR1 is SQVTM and CDR2 ANQGSEA. V lost 0 bases and J 10 bases, leaving 15 bases between the germline ends. The CDR3, as DNA: TGCAGCGTTGAAGATGGGGTGGCCCCCAGAGCTTTCTTT. Protein product: CSVEDGVAPRAFF.

This clone was observed a single time. The chain employs TRBV5-1 and TRBJ1-1, with no clear D. The germline gives CDR1 SGHRS, CDR2 YFSETQ. The CDR3 is made up of 12 amino acids. V dropped 4 bases and J dropped 7 bases, with 11 bases sitting between them. The CDR3 DNA reads TGCGCCAGCAGCCTCCTCGGGCATGAAGCTTTCTTT. Protein product: CASSLLGHEAFF.

The chain couples TRBV7-8 to TRBJ1-2; D remains unclear. The CDR3 runs 15 residues. Germline CDR1 reads SGHVS; CDR2 reads FQNEAQ. Trimming took 1 base from V and 8 from J, leaving 17 bases between them. The CDR3 is CASSLERRRGFGYTF. DNA for the CDR3: TGTGCCAGCAGCTTAGAAAGGAGGCGAGGGTTCGGCTACACCTTC. The entire variable domain, with the rest obtained from reference TRBV7-8 and TRBJ1-2, is as follows: GAGVSQSPRYKVAKRGQDVALRCDPISGHVSLFWYQQALGQGPEFLTYFQNEAQLDKSGLPSDRFFAERPEGSVSTLKIQRTQQEDSAVYLCASSLERRRGFGYTFGSGTRLTVV.

This clone was observed a few times. The same CDR3 arises from other DNA sequences in this sample as well. V is TRBV6-5 and J is TRBJ1-1; maybe TRBD1 (6 bases). Germline V gene sequence: CDR1 MNHEY, CDR2 SVGAGI. The CDR3 spans 12 residues. Trimming cost V 2 bases and J 7 bases, with 8 bases left between them. The CDR3 DNA follows: TGTGCCAGCAGTTACGGACAGCGTGAAGCTTTCTTT. Amino acids: CASSYGQREAFF.

This chain uses TRBV7-9 with TRBJ1-6, with D maybe TRBD1 (5 bases). This CDR3 is 15 amino acids long. Germline V gene lookup returns CDR1 SEHNR and CDR2 FQNEAQ (reference sequence). V lost 6 bases and J lost 2, with 11 bases in between. CDR3: CASREGRPYNSPLHF. The DNA for the CDR3 is TGTGCCAGCAGAGAGGGACGGCCCTATAATTCACCCCTCCACTTT.

This clone was picked up a small number of times. The chain links TRBV30 to TRBJ1-1, with TRBD1 matching 10 bases. Germline values: CDR1 GTSNPN, CDR2 SVGIG (reference sequence). CDR3 size: 13 residues. V was pared by 3 bases and J by 6 bases, with 4 bases of the junction left unmatched. The CDR3 nucleotides read TGTGCCTGGAGCCGACAGGGGGCGGCTGAAGCTTTCTTT. Amino acid sequence: CAWSRQGAAEAFF.

This clone has a single count. The J gene is TRBJ2-7, the V gene TRBV7-9, with D possibly matching TRBD1 (6 bases). The CDR3 contains 15 residues. CDR1 is SEHNR and CDR2 is FQNEAQ in the germline V gene (reference sequence). Trimming removed 5 bases from V and 3 bases from J, with 17 bases in between. As DNA, the CDR3 is TGTGCCAGCAGCCACCGGGTTGAGACAGGCTACGAGCAGTACTTC. It yields the protein CASSHRVETGYEQYF.

V gene TRBV6-6 combines with J gene TRBJ2-1; a possible D gene is TRBD1 (5 bases). This CDR3 has 15 amino acids. Deletions cut 7 bases from V and 1 base from J, with 14 bases between. Germline V gene data show CDR1 as MNHNY and CDR2 as SVGAGI (reference sequence). The CDR3 DNA sequence: TGTGCCAGCACCGTCCAGGGAATTTCCTACAATGAGCAGTTCTTC. Translating gives CASTVQGISYNEQFF.

This clone was seen just once. The chain carries TRBV6-5 and TRBJ2-7, with TRBD2 matching over 11 bases. Looked up from germline, CDR1 is MNHEY and CDR2 is SVGAGI. This CDR3 comprises 15 residues. The V segment lost 5 bases and the J segment 3 bases; nucleotides outside the gene matches: 6. The chain's CDR3 is CASSPSGGPVYEQYF. DNA for the CDR3: TGTGCCAGCAGTCCTAGCGGGGGGCCGGTCTACGAGCAGTACTTC.

The chain employs TRBV29-1 and TRBJ1-2; no firm D call. Trimming took 5 bases from V and 4 from J, leaving 20 bases between them. The CDR3 totals 15 residues. CDR1 SQVTM and CDR2 ANQGSEA come from the germline V gene. CDR3 protein: CSVKSPASDTYGYTF. As DNA, the CDR3 is TGCAGCGTTAAAAGCCCCGCCTCAGACACCTATGGCTACACCTTC.

This chain links TRBV20-1 with TRBJ1-4, with D hard to call. The CDR3 loop spans 11 amino acids. V gave up 3 bases and J gave up 8 bases, with 7 bases separating them. Per the germline V gene, CDR1 is DFQATT and CDR2 is SNEGSKA (reference sequence). CDR3 sequence: CSASSAEKLFF. CDR3 DNA: TGCAGTGCTAGTTCAGCCGAAAAACTGTTTTTT.

The chain has TRBV5-1 and TRBJ2-3, with D tentatively TRBD1 (6 bases). The CDR3 extends over 19 amino acids. The germline V gene encodes CDR1 SGHRS and CDR2 YFSETQ. The ends were cut back, 2 bases at V and 0 bases at J, with 22 bases in the middle. CDR3 region: CASSFSQTGRSPSTDTQYF. As DNA, the CDR3 is TGCGCCAGCAGCTTTAGCCAAACAGGGCGGAGCCCGAGCACAGATACGCAGTATTTT.

This clone was counted only a few times. The CDR3 nucleotides read TGTGCCTGGAGTGTCGGGCAGGGTGGAGGAAACACCATATATTTT. It yields the protein CAWSVGQGGGNTIYF. This chain uses TRBV30 with TRBJ1-3, with D perhaps TRBD1 (5 bases). The CDR3 length is 15 residues. Germline CDR1 GTSNPN, CDR2 SVGIG (reference sequence). Trimming left V 0 bases short and J 4 bases short, with 13 bases between.

The rearrangement uses TRBV9 and TRBJ1-1; TRBD1 is a possible D gene (5 bases). The CDR3 is made up of 16 amino acids. Germline V gene data show CDR1 as SGDLS and CDR2 as YYNGEE. Deletions cut 1 base from V and 1 base from J, with 14 bases between. CDR3 loop: CASSVRSVGGNTEAFF. Here the CDR3 DNA reads TGTGCCAGCAGCGTAAGGTCGGTCGGGGGGAACACTGAAGCTTTCTTT. Combining the CDR3 with reference TRBV9 and TRBJ1-1 gives the whole variable domain DSGVTQTPKHLITATGQRVTLRCSPRSGDLSVYWYQQSLDQGLQFLIQYYNGEERAKGNILERFSAQQFPDLHSELNLSSLELGDSALYFCASSVRSVGGNTEAFFGQGTRLTVV.

The gene calls are TRBV30 and TRBJ1-5, with 8 bases that match TRBD1. The CDR3 extends over 14 amino acids. Germline trimming cut 4 bases from V and 3 bases from J; bases unmatched to any gene: 5. Germline loops: CDR1 GTSNPN, CDR2 SVGIG (reference sequence). CDR3 coding DNA: TGTGCCTGGAAGGGGACAGGTCTCAATCAGCCCCAGCATTTT. This encodes CAWKGTGLNQPQHF.

The chain couples TRBV5-1 to TRBJ2-2, with 9 bases fitting TRBD1. Trimming took 4 bases from V and 9 from J; bases not matched to a gene: 13. This CDR3 region has 16 residues. From germline, CDR1 is SGHRS and CDR2 YFSETQ. CDR3 DNA: TGCGCCAGCAGCACCCTAGGGACAGGGCTATCCAGGGAGCTGTTTTTT. This codes for CASSTLGTGLSRELFF.

This clone was seen only a few times. This rearrangement joins TRBV19 to TRBJ1-3; D unclear. V lost 5 bases and J lost 3, with 20 bases in between. The CDR3 spans 17 residues. Per the germline V gene, CDR1 is LNHDA and CDR2 is SQIVND (reference sequence). CDR3 in amino acids: CASSPPRHAGGGNTIYF. CDR3 coding DNA: TGTGCCAGTAGTCCTCCCCGACACGCGGGCGGTGGAAACACCATATATTTT.